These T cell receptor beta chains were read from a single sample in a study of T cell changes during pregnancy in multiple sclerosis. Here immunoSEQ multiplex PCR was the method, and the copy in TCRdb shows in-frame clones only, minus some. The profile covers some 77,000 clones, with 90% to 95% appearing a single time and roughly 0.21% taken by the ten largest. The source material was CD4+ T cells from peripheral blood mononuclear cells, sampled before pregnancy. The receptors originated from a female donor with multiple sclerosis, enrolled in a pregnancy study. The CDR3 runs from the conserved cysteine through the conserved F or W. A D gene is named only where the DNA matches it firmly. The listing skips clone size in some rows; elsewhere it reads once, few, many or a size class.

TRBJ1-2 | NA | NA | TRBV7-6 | CASSLAEDYGYTF | TGTGCCAGCAGCTTAGCGGAGGACTATGGCTACACCTTC
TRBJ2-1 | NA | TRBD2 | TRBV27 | CASRPPSGRVNEQFF | TGTGCCAGCAGGCCACCTAGCGGGAGGGTGAATGAGCAGTTCTTC
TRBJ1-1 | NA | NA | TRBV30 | CAWSVLRPGSRRNTEAFF | TGTGCCTGGAGTGTACTCCGCCCCGGCTCGAGGAGGAACACTGAAGCTTTCTTT
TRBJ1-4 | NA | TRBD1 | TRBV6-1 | CASRGNRGRSEKLFF | TGTGCCAGCAGAGGTAACAGGGGGCGAAGTGAAAAACTGTTTTTT
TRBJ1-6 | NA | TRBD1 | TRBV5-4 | CASSSGQGNSPLHF | TGTGCCAGCAGCTCGGGACAGGGTAATTCACCCCTCCACTTT
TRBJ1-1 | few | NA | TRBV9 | CASSVEPSMNTEAFF | TGTGCCAGCAGCGTAGAGCCCTCCATGAACACTGAAGCTTTCTTT
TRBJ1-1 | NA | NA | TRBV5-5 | CASSLWGGDTEAFF | TGTGCCAGCAGCTTGTGGGGGGGTGACACTGAAGCTTTCTTT
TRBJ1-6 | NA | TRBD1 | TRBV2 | CASSANRGGSPLHF | TGTGCCAGCAGTGCAAACAGGGGTGGTTCACCCCTCCACTTT
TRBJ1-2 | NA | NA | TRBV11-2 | CASSLGGDGYGYTF | TGTGCCAGCAGCTTAGGGGGAGACGGCTATGGCTACACCTTC
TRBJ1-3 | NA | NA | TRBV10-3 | CAITGGEGSGNTIYF | TGTGCCATCACTGGGGGGGAAGGCTCTGGAAACACCATATATTTT
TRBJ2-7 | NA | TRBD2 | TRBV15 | CATRESGSYEQYF | TGTGCCACCAGGGAGAGCGGGAGCTACGAGCAGTACTTC
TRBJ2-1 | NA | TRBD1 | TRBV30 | CAWRTGSSYNEQFF | TGTGCCTGGAGGACAGGGAGCTCCTACAATGAGCAGTTCTTC
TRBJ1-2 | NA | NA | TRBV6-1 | CASSVSGADGYTF | TGTGCCAGCAGCGTCAGCGGGGCAGATGGCTACACCTTC
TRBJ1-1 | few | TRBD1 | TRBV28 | CASTATGYDGNTEAFF | TGTGCCAGCACCGCGACAGGGTATGATGGAAACACTGAAGCTTTCTTT
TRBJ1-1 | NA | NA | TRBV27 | CASSSLTIAGNTEAFF | TGTGCCAGCAGTTCCCTGACGATCGCGGGGAACACTGAAGCTTTCTTT
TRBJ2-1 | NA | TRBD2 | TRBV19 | CASSISQRGGHNEQFF | TGTGCCAGTAGTATTAGCCAGCGGGGGGGACACAATGAGCAGTTCTTC
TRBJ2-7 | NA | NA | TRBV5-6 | CASSLAGSGFPYEQYF | TGTGCCAGCAGCTTGGCGGGTAGCGGTTTCCCCTACGAGCAGTACTTC
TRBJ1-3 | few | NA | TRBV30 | CAWSARQGNTIYF | TGTGCCTGGAGCGCACGTCAGGGAAACACCATATATTTT
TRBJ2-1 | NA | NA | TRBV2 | CASSVQGVPYNEQFF | TGTGCCAGCAGTGTTCAAGGGGTCCCCTACAATGAGCAGTTCTTC
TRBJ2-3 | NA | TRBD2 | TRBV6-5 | CASSFKASGSGNTQYF | TGTGCCAGCAGTTTCAAAGCTAGCGGGAGTGGGAATACGCAGTATTTT
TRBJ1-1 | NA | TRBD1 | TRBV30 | CALWTGRNTEAFF | TGTGCCTTATGGACAGGGAGAAACACTGAAGCTTTCTTT
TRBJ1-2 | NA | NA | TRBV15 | CATSRIYRDGYTF | TGTGCCACCAGCCGGATTTACAGGGATGGCTACACCTTC
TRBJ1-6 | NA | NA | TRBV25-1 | CASSLRGTPLHF | TGTGCCAGCAGTTTGAGGGGGACACCCCTCCACTTT
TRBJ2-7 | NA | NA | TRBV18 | CASSPLGADRSSYEQYF | TGTGCCAGCTCACCACTGGGGGCGGACAGAAGCTCCTACGAGCAGTACTTC
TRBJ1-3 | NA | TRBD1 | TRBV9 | CASSVEAGGTGNTIYF | TGTGCCAGCAGCGTAGAGGCAGGGGGCACTGGAAACACCATATATTTT
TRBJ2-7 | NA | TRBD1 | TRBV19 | CASSPRDSYEQYF | TGTGCCAGTAGTCCCAGGGACAGCTACGAGCAGTACTTC
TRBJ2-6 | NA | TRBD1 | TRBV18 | CASSPTGGETGANVLTF | TGTGCCAGCTCACCTACAGGGGGCGAAACTGGGGCCAACGTCCTGACTTTC